Following are 17 T cell receptor beta chains from one sample sequenced in a study of control samples from healthy donors and cancer patients. Some clones are missing from TCRdb's copy, which holds only in-frame ones; the method was immunoSEQ multiplex PCR. The table shows about 75,000 clones, with about 95% occurring only once. Sequencing was performed on blood. The receptors originated from a middle-aged woman in good health.

The chain employs TRBV11-2 and TRBJ1-4; no firm D call. This CDR3 is built from 15 residues. Trimming took 1 base from V and 3 from J, leaving 9 bases between them. Germline V gene lookup returns CDR1 SGHAT and CDR2 FQNNGV. The CDR3 sequence is CASSLGYRPNEKLFF. The CDR3 coding sequence is TGTGCCAGCAGCTTAGGTTATCGGCCTAATGAAAAACTGTTTTTT.

CDR3 amino acids: CASSLYPGLAVGTKETQYF. The CDR3 nucleotides read TGTGCCAGCAGCTTATATCCCGGACTAGCGGTGGGGACTAAAGAGACCCAGTACTTC. The chain carries TRBV7-6 and TRBJ2-5, with 10 bases lining up with TRBD2. The CDR3 spans 19 residues. Germline V gene data show CDR1 as SGHVS and CDR2 as FNYEAQ. With 2 bases clipped from V and 3 bases from J, the junction kept 15 bases outside the gene matches.

The CDR3 bases are TGTGCCAGTAGTCCCTCCGCTGGGGCCAACGTCCTGACTTTC. This gives the protein CASSPSAGANVLTF. V usage is TRBV19 and J usage is TRBJ2-6; D not certain. Deletions cut 5 bases from V and 2 bases from J, with 7 bases between. CDR1 is LNHDA, CDR2 SQIVND, per germline (reference sequence). The CDR3 consists of 14 residues.

V and J are TRBV19 and TRBJ1-5; D remains ambiguous. In germline, CDR1 is LNHDA, CDR2 SQIVND (reference sequence). CDR3 length equals 16 residues. V was shortened by 5 bases and J by 0 bases, with 14 bases between the two germline ends. CDR3 bases: TGTGCCAGTAGTGCCGGGAGAGGATATAGCAATCAGCCCCAGCATTTT. Translation gives CASSAGRGYSNQPQHF.

The gene calls are TRBV30 and TRBJ2-3, with D possibly TRBD2 on 6 matching bases. V was clipped by 4 bases and J by 2 bases, with 10 bases between them. CDR1 GTSNPN and CDR2 SVGIG come from the germline V gene (reference sequence). The CDR3 consists of 13 residues. The CDR3 loop is CAWTSEFTDTQYF. DNA for the CDR3: TGTGCCTGGACTAGCGAGTTCACAGATACGCAGTATTTT.

This rearrangement joins TRBV6-5 to TRBJ1-3; D call uncertain. This CDR3 is 14 amino acids long. The V gene lost 2 bases and the J gene lost 2 bases, with 7 bases spanning the gap. In germline, CDR1 is MNHEY, CDR2 SVGAGI. The CDR3 loop is CASSYRITGNTIYF. DNA of the CDR3: TGTGCCAGCAGTTACAGGATCACTGGAAACACCATATATTTT.

The chain carries TRBV7-9 and TRBJ1-2, with D perhaps TRBD1 (5 bases). V was cut by 1 base and J by 4 bases, with 19 bases left in between. This CDR3 region has 17 residues. Germline V gene sequence: CDR1 SEHNR, CDR2 FQNEAQ (reference sequence). The CDR3 loop reads CASSLGESGGDFYGYTF. The DNA of the CDR3 is TGTGCCAGCAGCTTAGGAGAAAGCGGGGGGGATTTCTATGGCTACACCTTC.

V gene TRBV7-2 combines with J gene TRBJ2-7; TRBD2 aligns across 12 bases. The CDR3 sequence is 15 residues long. Germline trimming cut 5 bases from V and 3 bases from J; bases unmatched to any gene: 5. The germline CDR1 and CDR2 sequences are SGHTA and FQGNSA. The CDR3 DNA reads as TGTGCCAGCAGCCCGAGGACTAGCGGGAACTACGAGCAGTACTTC. This encodes CASSPRTSGNYEQYF.

This clone was found a few times. V and J are TRBV27 and TRBJ1-6; D remains unclear. The V gene lost 5 bases and the J gene lost 6 bases, with 11 bases spanning the gap. Germline CDR1 and CDR2: MNHEY and SMNVEV (reference sequence). The length of the CDR3 is 14 residues. The CDR3 loop reads CASSREPLNSPLHF. The CDR3 bases are TGTGCCAGCAGTCGAGAACCCCTTAATTCACCCCTCCACTTT.

A note on this clone: The junction shows a germline mismatch at one end, possibly a read error. This sequence joins TRBV3-1 (or the pseudogene TRBV3-2) and TRBJ2-3, with D unresolved. CDR1 is LGHDT and CDR2 is YNNKEL in the germline V gene (reference sequence). The CDR3 contains 13 residues. The CDR3 loop reads CASSQGSAPTQNF. CDR3 DNA: TGTGCCAGCAGCCAAGGGTCAGCCCCCACCCAGAATTTT.

This chain uses TRBV7-2 with TRBJ2-2; D gene unclear. Germline values: CDR1 SGHTA, CDR2 FQGNSA. The CDR3 spans 13 residues. Trimming took 2 bases from V and 6 from J, leaving 7 bases between them. CDR3: CASSLLVAGELFF. Written as DNA, the CDR3 is TGTGCCAGCAGCTTACTAGTTGCCGGGGAGCTGTTTTTT.

The V and J genes are TRBV29-1 and TRBJ2-7, with 10 bases aligning to TRBD1. V was clipped by 4 bases and J by 2 bases; unmatched bases: 5. Germline-derived CDR1 and CDR2 are SQVTM and ANQGSEA. This CDR3 comprises 14 residues. The DNA of the CDR3 is TGCAGCGTTGGGGACAGGGGTGAAACCTACGAGCAGTACTTC. Translation gives CSVGDRGETYEQYF.

The J gene is TRBJ2-7, the V gene TRBV5-6; 7 positions match TRBD2. Germline assignment: CDR1 SGHDT and CDR2 YYEEEE. This CDR3 spans 16 amino acids. The J segment lost 4 bases and the V segment lost 6 bases, leaving 16 bases of the junction unmatched. The CDR3 coding sequence is TGTGCCAGCACCTTAACTGCGGCGGGAGTGTATTACGAGCAGTACTTC. Translation gives CASTLTAAGVYYEQYF.

V is TRBV19 and J is TRBJ1-4; D remains unclear. CDR1 LNHDA and CDR2 SQIVND come from the germline V gene (reference sequence). The V gene lost 4 bases and the J gene lost 6 bases, with 9 bases spanning the gap. The CDR3 spans 13 residues. CDR3 DNA sequence: TGTGCCAGTAGTACCGGCCGTTATGAAAAACTGTTTTTT. This encodes CASSTGRYEKLFF.

The V call is TRBV5-1, the J call TRBJ1-1; 7 bases agree with TRBD1. With 3 bases clipped from V and 7 bases from J, the junction kept 9 bases outside the gene matches. This CDR3 is built from 14 residues. The germline V gene has CDR1 SGHRS and CDR2 YFSETQ. The CDR3 DNA sequence: TGCGCCAGCAGCTCCCCGCACAGGGGTAGTGAAGCTTTCTTT. It encodes CASSSPHRGSEAFF.

V gene TRBV4-3 combines with J gene TRBJ2-7; 7 nucleotides line up with TRBD1. The V and J ends lost 0 bases and 4 bases, in that order; junction bases with no gene match: 3. Per germline, CDR1 LGHNA and CDR2 YSLEER. The CDR3 is made up of 14 amino acids. For the CDR3, the DNA is TGCGCCAGCAGCCAAGATATCAGGGGGTACGAGCAGTACTTC. Its translation: CASSQDIRGYEQYF.

This clone was seen only once. The CDR3 DNA reads as TGTGCCAGCAGCCCAACGACAGGAGCGATCAATGGCTACACCTTC. Amino acid sequence: CASSPTTGAINGYTF. The chain recombines TRBV7-2 with TRBJ1-2; TRBD1 might be the D (6 bases). Trimming removed 5 bases from V and 6 bases from J, with 19 bases in between. The CDR3 length is 15 residues. Per the germline V gene, CDR1 is SGHTA and CDR2 is FQGNSA.